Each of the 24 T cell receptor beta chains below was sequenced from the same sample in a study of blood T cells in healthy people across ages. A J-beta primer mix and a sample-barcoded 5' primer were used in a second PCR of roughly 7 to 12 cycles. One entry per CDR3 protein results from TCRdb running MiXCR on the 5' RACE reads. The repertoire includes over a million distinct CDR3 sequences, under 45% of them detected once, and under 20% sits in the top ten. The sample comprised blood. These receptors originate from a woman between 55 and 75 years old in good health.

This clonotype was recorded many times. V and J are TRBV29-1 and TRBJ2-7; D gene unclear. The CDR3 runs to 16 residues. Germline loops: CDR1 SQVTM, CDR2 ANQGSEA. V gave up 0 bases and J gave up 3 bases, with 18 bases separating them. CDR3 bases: TGCAGCGTTGAAGATCAGAGAGAGAACAGCCACTACGAGCAGTACTTC. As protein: CSVEDQRENSHYEQYF.

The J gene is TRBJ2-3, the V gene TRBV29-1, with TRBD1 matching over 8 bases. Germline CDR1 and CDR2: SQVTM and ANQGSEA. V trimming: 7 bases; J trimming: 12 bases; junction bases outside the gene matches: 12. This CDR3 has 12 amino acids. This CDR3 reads CSGNRGERFQYF. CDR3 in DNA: TGCAGCGGAAACAGGGGGGAGCGGTTTCAGTATTTT.

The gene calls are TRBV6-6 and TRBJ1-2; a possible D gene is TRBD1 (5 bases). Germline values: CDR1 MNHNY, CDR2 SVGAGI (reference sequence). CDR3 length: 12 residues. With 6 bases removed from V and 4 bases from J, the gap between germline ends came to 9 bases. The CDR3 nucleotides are TGTGCCAGCAGAACGGGACTCTATGGCTACACCTTC. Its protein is CASRTGLYGYTF.

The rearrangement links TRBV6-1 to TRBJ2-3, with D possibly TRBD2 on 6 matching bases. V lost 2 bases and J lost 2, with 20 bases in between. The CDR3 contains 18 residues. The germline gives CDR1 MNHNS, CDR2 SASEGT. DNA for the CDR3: TGTGCCAGCAGTGAATTGGTATCATTGCGGGGAACCACAGATACGCAGTATTTT. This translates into CASSELVSLRGTTDTQYF.

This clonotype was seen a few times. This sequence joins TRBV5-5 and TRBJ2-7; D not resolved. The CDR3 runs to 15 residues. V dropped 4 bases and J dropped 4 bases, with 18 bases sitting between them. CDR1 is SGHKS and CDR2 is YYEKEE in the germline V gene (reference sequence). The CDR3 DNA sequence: TGTGCCAGCAGCCACAGTGGGGTTGGTCTATACGAGCAGTACTTC. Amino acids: CASSHSGVGLYEQYF.

The DNA for the CDR3 is TGTGCCAGCGGTCCTTCCCCGGGGGCTAGCGGGAGAACCTACGAGCAGTACTTC. It yields the protein CASGPSPGASGRTYEQYF. The rearrangement uses TRBV28 and TRBJ2-7, with 10 bases that match TRBD2. Germline CDR1 MDHEN, CDR2 SYDVKM. V lost 8 bases and J lost 2; bases outside the gene matches: 18. CDR3 length: 18 residues.

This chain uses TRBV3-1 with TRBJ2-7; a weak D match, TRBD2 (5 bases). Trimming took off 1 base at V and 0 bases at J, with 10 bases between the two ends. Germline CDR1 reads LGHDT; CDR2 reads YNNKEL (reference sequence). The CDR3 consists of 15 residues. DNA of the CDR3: TGTGCCAGCAGCCAAGGGACTGCAGACTCCTACGAGCAGTACTTC. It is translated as CASSQGTADSYEQYF.

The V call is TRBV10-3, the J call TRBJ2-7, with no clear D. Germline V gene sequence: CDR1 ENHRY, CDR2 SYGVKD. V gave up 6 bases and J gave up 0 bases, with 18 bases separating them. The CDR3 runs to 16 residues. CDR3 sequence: CAISSPIGGSSYEQYF. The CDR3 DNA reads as TGTGCCATCAGCTCCCCTATCGGCGGTAGCTCCTACGAGCAGTACTTC.

CDR3 loop: CASSTRVRFGNEQFF. In nucleotides, the CDR3 is TGTGCCAGCAGCACTCGGGTACGGTTTGGTAATGAGCAGTTCTTC. The chain links TRBV28 to TRBJ2-1; D uncertain. V was clipped by 6 bases and J by 7 bases, with 19 bases between them. The CDR3 sequence is 15 residues long. Germline V gene sequence: CDR1 MDHEN, CDR2 SYDVKM.

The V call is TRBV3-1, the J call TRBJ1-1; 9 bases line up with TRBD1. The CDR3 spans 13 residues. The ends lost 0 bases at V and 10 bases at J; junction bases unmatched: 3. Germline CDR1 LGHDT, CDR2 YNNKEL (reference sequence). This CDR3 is CASSQEADRGAFF. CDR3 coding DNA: TGTGCCAGCAGCCAAGAAGCGGACAGGGGAGCTTTCTTT.

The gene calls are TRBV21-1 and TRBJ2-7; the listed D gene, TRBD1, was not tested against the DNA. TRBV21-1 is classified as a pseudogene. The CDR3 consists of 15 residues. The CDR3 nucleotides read TGTGCCAGCAGCAGCCGGGACAAGGGGGACTACGAGCAGTACTTC. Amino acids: CASSSRDKGDYEQYF.

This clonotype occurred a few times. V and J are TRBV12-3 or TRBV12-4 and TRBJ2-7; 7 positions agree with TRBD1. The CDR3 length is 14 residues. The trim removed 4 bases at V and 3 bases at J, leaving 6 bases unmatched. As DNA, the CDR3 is TGTGCCAGCAGTTGGGAACCAGGGGGCTACGAGCAGTACTTC. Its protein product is CASSWEPGGYEQYF.

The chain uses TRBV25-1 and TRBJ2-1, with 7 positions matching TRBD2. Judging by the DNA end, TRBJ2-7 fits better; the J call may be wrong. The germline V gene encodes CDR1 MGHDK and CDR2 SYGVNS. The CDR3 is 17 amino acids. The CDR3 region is CASSDLASGPSYNEQYF. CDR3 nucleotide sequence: TGTGCCAGCAGTGATCTGGCTAGCGGTCCCTCCTACAATGAGCAGTACTTC.

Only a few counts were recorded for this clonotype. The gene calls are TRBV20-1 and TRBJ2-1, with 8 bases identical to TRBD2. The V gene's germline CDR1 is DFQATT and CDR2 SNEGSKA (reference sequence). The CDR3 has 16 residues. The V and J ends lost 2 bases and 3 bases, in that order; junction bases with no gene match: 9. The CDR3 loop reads CSARPSQGLDYNEQFF. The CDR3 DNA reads TGCAGTGCTAGACCCAGCCAGGGACTAGACTACAATGAGCAGTTCTTC.

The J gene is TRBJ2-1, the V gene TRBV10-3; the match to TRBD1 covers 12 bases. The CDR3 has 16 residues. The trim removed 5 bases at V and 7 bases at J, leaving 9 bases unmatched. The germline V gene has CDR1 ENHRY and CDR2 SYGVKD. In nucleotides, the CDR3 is TGTGCCATCAGTCCCCAGAGGGACAGGGGGCAGAATGAGCAGTTCTTC. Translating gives CAISPQRDRGQNEQFF.

CDR3 residues: CSATDRATNCEQYF. The CDR3 DNA is TGCAGCGCTACAGACAGGGCAACCAACTGCGAGCAGTACTTC. The V gene is TRBV29-1, the J gene TRBJ2-5; 7 bases line up with TRBD1. The J call is doubtful: the DNA matches TRBJ2-7 better. Looked up from germline, CDR1 is SQVTM and CDR2 is ANQGSEA. The CDR3 totals 14 residues.

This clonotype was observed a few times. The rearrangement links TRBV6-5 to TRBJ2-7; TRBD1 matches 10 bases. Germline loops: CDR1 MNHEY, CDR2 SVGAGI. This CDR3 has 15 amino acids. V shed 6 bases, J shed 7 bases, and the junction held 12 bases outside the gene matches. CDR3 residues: CASSRTGGSYNEQYF. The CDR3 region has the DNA TGTGCCAGCAGCCGGACAGGGGGGTCCTACAATGAGCAGTACTTC.

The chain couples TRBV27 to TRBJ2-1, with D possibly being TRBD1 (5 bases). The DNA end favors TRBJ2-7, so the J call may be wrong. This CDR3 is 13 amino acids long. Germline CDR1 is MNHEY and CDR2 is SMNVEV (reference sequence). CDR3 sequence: CASSFSRVDEQYF. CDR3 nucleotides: TGTGCCAGCAGTTTCAGCAGGGTCGACGAGCAGTACTTC.

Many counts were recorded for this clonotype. CDR3 sequence: CASSLDVPGQGARGQFF. The CDR3 DNA reads TGTGCCAGCAGCTTAGATGTCCCGGGACAGGGGGCTCGCGGGCAGTTCTTC. V gene TRBV11-2 combines with J gene TRBJ2-1; 12 bases fit TRBD1. The CDR3 sequence is 17 residues long. Trimming took 0 bases from V and 12 from J; bases not matched to a gene: 12. From germline, CDR1 is SGHAT and CDR2 FQNNGV. Full variable domain (remainder filled in from reference TRBV11-2 and TRBJ2-1): EAGVAQSPRYKIIEKRQSVAFWCNPISGHATLYWYQQILGQGPKLLIQFQNNGVVDDSQLPKDRFSAERLKGVDSTLKIQPAKLEDSAVYLCASSLDVPGQGARGQFFGPGTRLTVL.

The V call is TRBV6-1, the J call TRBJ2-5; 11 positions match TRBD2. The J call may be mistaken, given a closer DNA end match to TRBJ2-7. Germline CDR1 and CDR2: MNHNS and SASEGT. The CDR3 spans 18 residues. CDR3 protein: CASTSGRTPGTSGYEQYF. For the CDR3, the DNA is TGTGCCAGCACCTCGGGGAGGACTCCTGGGACTAGCGGCTACGAGCAGTACTTC.

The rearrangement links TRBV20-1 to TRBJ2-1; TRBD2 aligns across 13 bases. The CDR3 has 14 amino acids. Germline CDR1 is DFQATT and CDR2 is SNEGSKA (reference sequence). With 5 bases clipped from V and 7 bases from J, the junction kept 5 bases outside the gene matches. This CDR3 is CSAWTSGSENEQFF. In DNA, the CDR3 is TGCAGTGCTTGGACTAGCGGGAGTGAGAATGAGCAGTTCTTC.

CDR3 DNA: TGTGCCAGCTCTCGAGAGGGGGGTCACTCTGGGGCCAACGTCCTGACTTTC. Residues: CASSREGGHSGANVLTF. V and J are TRBV27 and TRBJ2-6; TRBD1 or TRBD2 may be the D gene (6 bases each). This CDR3 contains 17 residues. V was cut by 8 bases and J by 0 bases, with 17 bases left in between. Germline CDR1 MNHEY, CDR2 SMNVEV (reference sequence).

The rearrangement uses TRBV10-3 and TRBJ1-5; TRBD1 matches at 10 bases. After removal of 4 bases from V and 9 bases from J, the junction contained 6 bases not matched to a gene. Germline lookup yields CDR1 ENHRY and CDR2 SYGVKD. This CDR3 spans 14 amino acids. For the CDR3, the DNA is TGTGCCATCAGTGTGGGGGACAGGGGTCGGCCCCAGCATTTT. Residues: CAISVGDRGRPQHF.

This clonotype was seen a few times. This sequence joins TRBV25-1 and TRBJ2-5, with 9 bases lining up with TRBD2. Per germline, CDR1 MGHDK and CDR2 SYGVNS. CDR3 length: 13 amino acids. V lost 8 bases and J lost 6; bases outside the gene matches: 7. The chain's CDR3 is CASRGAGGQTQYF. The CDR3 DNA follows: TGTGCCAGCCGTGGGGCGGGAGGGCAGACCCAGTACTTC. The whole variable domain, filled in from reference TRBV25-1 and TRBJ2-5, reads EADIYQTPRYLVIGTGKKITLECSQTMGHDKMYWYQQDPGMELHLIHYSYGVNSTEKGDLSSESTVSRIRTEHFPLTLESARPSHTSQYLCASRGAGGQTQYFGPGTRLLVL.